This paragraph covers one T cell receptor beta chain sequence. As it was prepared, the TCRbeta library received unique molecular identifiers. One entry per CDR3 protein, called by TCRdb with MiXCR from the PCR reads. The table shows around 680,000 distinct CDR3 sequences, with approximately 17% occurring only once. The data stem from a study of T-cell reconstitution after alpha-beta-depleted transplantation in children. The germline V gene has CDR1 SGHVS and CDR2 FNYEAQ. The CDR3 contains 16 residues. V gave up 1 base and J gave up 2 bases, with 15 bases separating them. This chain uses TRBV7-6 with TRBJ2-7, with D possibly TRBD1 on 5 matching bases. The TCR was taken from a human donor who donated a stem cell graft to a child with acute myeloid leukemia. The specimen comprised PBMCs from the stem cell graft donor, sampled from the stem cell graft. CDR3 sequence: CASSLEARQGPYEQYF. For the CDR3, the DNA is TGTGCCAGCAGCTTAGAGGCCCGGCAGGGCCCCTACGAGCAGTACTTC.